The 16 T cell receptor beta chains below were found in one sample sequenced in a study of blood T cell repertoires in COVID-19. Produced via immunoSEQ multiplex PCR; TCRdb's table is partial and in-frame only. The sample has some 200,000 clones, about nine tenths seen once; the top ten hold over 3%. Specimen: PBMCs or T cells enriched from blood (not recorded which). All receptors come from a woman in her thirties or forties with acute COVID-19.

The rearrangement joins TRBV28 to TRBJ1-2; TRBD1 matches 7 bases. Per the germline V gene, CDR1 is MDHEN and CDR2 is SYDVKM. This CDR3 is 16 amino acids long. The junction had 9 bases not matched to a gene; V was cut back by 5 bases and J by 0 bases. CDR3 nucleotide sequence: TGTGCCAGCAGTCTGCCGGGACAGACGGCTAACTATGGCTACACCTTC. This translates into CASSLPGQTANYGYTF.

This chain joins TRBV7-2 and TRBJ1-4; D is unclear. Germline assignment: CDR1 SGHTA and CDR2 FQGNSA. The V gene lost 5 bases and the J gene lost 4 bases, with 17 bases spanning the gap. This CDR3 has 16 amino acids. This chain's CDR3 is CASSQRPDSSNEKLFF. In DNA, the CDR3 is TGTGCCAGCAGCCAGAGACCCGACTCTAGTAATGAAAAACTGTTTTTT.

This chain uses TRBV7-9 with TRBJ1-5; tentatively, D is TRBD1 (5 bases). Germline V CDR1 and CDR2: SEHNR, FQNEAQ (reference sequence). This CDR3 is 13 amino acids long. V dropped 5 bases and J dropped 1 base, with 6 bases sitting between them. The CDR3 here is CASSPGSNQPQHF. CDR3 DNA: TGTGCCAGCAGCCCAGGGAGCAATCAGCCCCAGCATTTT.

V usage is TRBV19 and J usage is TRBJ2-7, with D possibly TRBD1 on 5 matching bases. The V and J ends lost 3 bases and 5 bases respectively, with 11 bases between them. CDR1 LNHDA and CDR2 SQIVND come from the germline V gene (reference sequence). The CDR3 runs 13 residues. CDR3 amino acids: CASSILAGNEQYF. The CDR3 DNA reads as TGTGCCAGTAGTATTCTGGCAGGGAACGAGCAGTACTTC.

The rearrangement joins TRBV5-1 to TRBJ1-3; D remains unclear. Germline V gene lookup returns CDR1 SGHRS and CDR2 YFSETQ. The CDR3 runs 14 residues. With 5 bases removed from V and 1 base from J, the gap between germline ends came to 10 bases. CDR3 sequence reads: CASRRTSSGNTIYF. The CDR3 region has the DNA TGCGCCAGCAGGAGGACTAGTTCTGGAAACACCATATATTTT.

The chain recombines TRBV11-2 with TRBJ2-1; 9 positions match TRBD2. The V gene's germline CDR1 is SGHAT and CDR2 FQNNGV. V was clipped by 1 base and J by 10 bases; unmatched bases: 8. This CDR3 region has 15 residues. CDR3 DNA sequence: TGTGCCAGCAGCTTAGGTCTAGCGGGGAGCTGGGAGCAGTTCTTC. Translating it yields CASSLGLAGSWEQFF. Based on the CDR3 plus reference TRBV11-2 and TRBJ2-1, the full variable domain is EAGVAQSPRYKIIEKRQSVAFWCNPISGHATLYWYQQILGQGPKLLIQFQNNGVVDDSQLPKDRFSAERLKGVDSTLKIQPAKLEDSAVYLCASSLGLAGSWEQFFGPGTRLTVL.

This clone has just one count. The chain couples TRBV6-1 to TRBJ2-7, with TRBD2 identical over 12 bases. In germline, CDR1 is MNHNS, CDR2 SASEGT. The CDR3 sequence is 19 residues long. V shed 5 bases and J 0 bases; nucleotides not matched to a gene: 14. As DNA, the CDR3 is TGTGCCAGCAGTAAAGGAATCGGACTAGCGGGGATTAGCTCCTACGAGCAGTACTTC. Protein sequence: CASSKGIGLAGISSYEQYF.

This clone was seen just once. This chain links TRBV19 with TRBJ1-2; D call uncertain. The CDR3 is 15 amino acids. Germline V gives CDR1 LNHDA, CDR2 SQIVND (reference sequence). Trimming removed 1 base from V and 2 bases from J, with 11 bases in between. The CDR3 region is CASSIAEGANYGYTF. The CDR3 DNA follows: TGTGCCAGTAGTATAGCTGAGGGCGCGAACTATGGCTACACCTTC.

The rearrangement joins TRBV10-3 to TRBJ1-2; 9 nucleotides line up with TRBD1. Germline CDR1 is ENHRY and CDR2 is SYGVKD. V shed 2 bases, J shed 2 bases, and the junction held 3 bases outside the gene matches. This CDR3 has 15 amino acids. In nucleotides, the CDR3 is TGTGCCATCAGTGAGCCCGGGACAGGGAACTATGGCTACACCTTC. It encodes CAISEPGTGNYGYTF.

The gene calls are TRBV14 and TRBJ1-4, with unresolved D. The CDR3 is made up of 13 amino acids. V was clipped by 6 bases and J by 4 bases, with 9 bases between them. The germline gives CDR1 SGHDN, CDR2 FVKESK. This CDR3 reads CASSPLINEKLFF. The DNA for the CDR3 is TGTGCCAGCAGTCCTCTAATTAATGAAAAACTGTTTTTT.

This sequence joins TRBV3-1 (or the pseudogene TRBV3-2) and TRBJ1-6, with unresolved D. CDR1 is LGHDT and CDR2 is YNNKEL in the germline V gene (reference sequence). The V end lost 4 bases, the J end lost 10 bases, and 17 bases lay between the germline ends. The CDR3 loop spans 15 amino acids. The CDR3: CASSPSAGRGSPLHF. The CDR3, as DNA: TGTGCCAGCAGCCCTAGCGCAGGTAGAGGGTCACCCCTCCACTTT.

The V call is TRBV19, the J call TRBJ1-5; possible D gene TRBD1, 6 bases. V lost 6 bases and J 6 bases, leaving 15 bases between the germline ends. CDR1 LNHDA and CDR2 SQIVND come from the germline V gene (reference sequence). The CDR3 is 14 residues long. CDR3 sequence (DNA): TGTGCCAGTAGACTACAGGGCTGGGGTCAGCCCCAGCATTTT. It codes for CASRLQGWGQPQHF.

The CDR3: CASSSPFGQGDSPLHF. The CDR3, as DNA: TGTGCCAGCAGTTCCCCATTCGGACAGGGAGACTCACCCCTCCACTTT. V and J are TRBV27 and TRBJ1-6; 8 nucleotides match TRBD1. J lost 10 bases, V lost 4 bases, and 12 bases had no gene match. The CDR3 runs to 16 residues. In germline, CDR1 is MNHEY, CDR2 SMNVEV (reference sequence).

This chain joins TRBV13 and TRBJ1-4; 7 bases are shared with TRBD1. J was trimmed by 6 bases and V by 5 bases; bases with no gene match: 18. Germline V gene sequence: CDR1 PRHDT, CDR2 FYEKMQ (reference sequence). This CDR3 is 18 amino acids long. CDR3 residues: CASSQKTGRGVWYEKLFF. The CDR3 coding sequence is TGTGCCAGCAGCCAGAAGACAGGGCGGGGAGTTTGGTATGAAAAACTGTTTTTT.

This clone showed up just once. The chain links TRBV12-5 to TRBJ1-2; 8 positions agree with TRBD1. V shed 1 base and J 6 bases; nucleotides not matched to a gene: 10. The length of the CDR3 is 16 residues. Germline lookup yields CDR1 LGHNT and CDR2 FRNRAP. CDR3: CASGLAPITGGDGYTF. The CDR3 coding sequence is TGTGCTAGTGGTTTGGCCCCGATTACAGGGGGTGATGGCTACACCTTC.

This chain joins TRBV27 and TRBJ1-1, with a tentative D call TRBD1 (5 bases). The V end was cut by 4 bases, the J end by 0 bases, with 9 bases between. Germline CDR1 and CDR2: MNHEY and SMNVEV (reference sequence). The CDR3 is 14 residues long. This chain's CDR3 is CASSSTVMNTEAFF. DNA of the CDR3: TGTGCCAGCAGTTCGACAGTAATGAACACTGAAGCTTTCTTT.